This TCR beta chain is from a study of T cells after posttransplantation cyclophosphamide. The assay was immunoSEQ multiplex PCR, and TCRdb's table has in-frame clones only and misses some. The table lists approximately 5,400 clones, with no singletons. Treatment was busulfan-fludarabine conditioning, a marrow graft, and cyclophosphamide on days +3 and +4. The length of the CDR3 is 15 residues. CDR1 LNHDA and CDR2 SQIVND come from the germline V gene (reference sequence). There are a few counts of this clone. Its antigen is unidentified. Study-level results: Donor CD8+ memory clones often dominated recipient blood repertoires at later times. Tissue-infiltrating T cells from skin or gut overlapped little with blood T cells. Recipient CMV seropositivity and CMV reactivation strongly tracked TRB clonality.

This clonotype was obtained from a female patient younger than 45 who received an allogeneic stem cell transplant from an unrelated donor, was CMV-positive, and had acute and chronic GVHD. Some of the T cells may derive from the graft donor. The starting material was PBMCs, obtained after allogeneic stem cell transplant with posttransplant cyclophosphamide. V usage is TRBV19 and J usage is TRBJ2-5; 7 bases map to TRBD2. The DNA end is more similar to TRBJ2-7, so the J call may be wrong. The CDR3, as DNA: TGTGCCAGTAGTCCTCAGCGGGGACCCTCCTACGAGCAGTACTTC. This codes for CASSPQRGPSYEQYF.